The clone carrying this T cell receptor beta chain was recorded once. Its antigen is unknown. Germline values: CDR1 SGHAT, CDR2 FQNNGV. Trimming left V 1 base short and J 0 bases short, with 6 bases between. The CDR3 runs to 14 residues. The method was immunoSEQ multiplex PCR; TCRdb's version includes in-frame clones alone and lacks a portion of them. The table records more than 45,000 clones, around 86% of them present only once. Healthy donors had no documented immune events, such as infections, while sampled. The entry originates in a study of identifying expanded T cells in peripheral blood. General study results and limits: Over about two and four weeks, about 15 and 19 clones changed, versus around 1.2 between replicates. Clone count variance between roughly 2-week samples rose with total template count.

The sequence was obtained from a person between 18 and 75 years old in good health. This chain connects TRBV11-2 to TRBJ1-1; D is unresolved. The specimen sequenced was blood. The CDR3 reads CASSLGQLNTEAFF. CDR3 sequence (DNA): TGTGCCAGCAGCTTAGGCCAGTTGAACACTGAAGCTTTCTTT.